Listed below are T cell receptor beta chains from one sample, sequenced in a study of blood T cell repertoires in COVID-19. The data were produced by immunoSEQ multiplex PCR, yet TCRdb's version contains in-frame clones alone and is incomplete. The sample yields 210,000 or so clones, 65% to 90% seen once. The sequencing sample was made of peripheral blood. These receptor sequences come from a man over 45 with COVID-19, enrolled during active disease. The CDR3 runs from the conserved cysteine through the conserved F or W. Fields, in order: clone size, D gene, V gene, J gene, CDR3 protein, CDR3 DNA. A D gene is named only where the DNA matches it firmly. A clone size is listed for some rows: how often the clone was seen (once, few, many), or a class if it is expanded.

>many|NA|TRBV24-1|TRBJ1-2
CATSDPLSGRAYGYTF
TGTGCCACCAGTGATCCCCTCTCAGGCAGAGCCTATGGCTACACCTTC
>few|TRBD2|TRBV7-3|TRBJ2-3
CASSLTGLAGVDTQYF
TGTGCCAGCAGCTTAACGGGACTAGCGGGGGTAGATACGCAGTATTTT
>NA|NA|TRBV30|TRBJ1-1
CAWRKKQGRSTEAFF
TGTGCCTGGAGAAAAAAACAGGGCAGGTCCACTGAAGCTTTCTTT
>once|TRBD2|TRBV5-1|TRBJ2-1
CASSQTSGASGEQFF
TGCGCCAGCAGCCAGACTAGCGGGGCATCAGGTGAGCAGTTCTTC
>NA|NA|TRBV28|TRBJ1-5
CASSLLYRLNSNQPQHF
TGTGCCAGCAGTTTATTGTACAGACTAAATAGCAATCAGCCCCAGCATTTT
>many|NA|TRBV6-6|TRBJ2-2
CASGHLNTGELFF
TGTGCCAGCGGTCATCTGAACACCGGGGAGCTGTTTTTT
>NA|NA|TRBV7-8|TRBJ1-2
CASSSDSYGYTF
TGTGCCAGCAGCTCGGACAGCTATGGCTACACCTTC
>NA|TRBD1|TRBV18|TRBJ1-4
CASSPRGLDEKLFF
TGTGCCAGCTCACCCAGGGGGTTGGATGAAAAACTGTTTTTT
>NA|NA|TRBV28|TRBJ2-6
CASSPSGSGANVLTF
TGTGCCAGCAGCCCCTCGGGCTCTGGGGCCAACGTCCTGACTTTC
>NA|NA|TRBV28|TRBJ1-5
CASSRQVNGHQPQHF
TGTGCCAGCAGTCGACAGGTTAACGGACATCAGCCCCAGCATTTT
>few|TRBD1|TRBV19|TRBJ1-5
CASGQGAINGQPQHF
TGTGCCAGCGGGCAGGGGGCGATTAATGGGCAGCCCCAGCATTTT
>NA|TRBD1|TRBV19|TRBJ2-1
CASSTDRGAVYDEQFF
TGTGCCAGTAGTACGGACAGGGGGGCCGTTTACGATGAGCAGTTCTTC
>few|NA|TRBV6-2/TRBV6-3|TRBJ1-2
CASSYSEANYGYTF
TGTGCCAGCAGTTACAGCGAAGCTAACTATGGCTACACCTTC
>NA|NA|TRBV12-3/TRBV12-4|TRBJ1-2
CASRPTGNYGYTF
TGTGCCAGCAGACCCACAGGGAACTATGGCTACACCTTC
>NA|TRBD2|TRBV5-1|TRBJ2-5
CASSLGLAAETQYF
TGCGCCAGCAGCTTGGGACTAGCGGCAGAGACCCAGTACTTC
>NA|TRBD1|TRBV7-8|TRBJ2-7
CASSFTGTGTSEQYF
TGTGCCAGCAGCTTTACCGGGACAGGGACGTCCGAGCAGTACTTC
>NA|NA|TRBV6-5|TRBJ1-5
CASTLGGGNQPQHF
TGTGCCAGCACCTTGGGGGGGGGCAATCAGCCCCAGCATTTT
>NA|NA|TRBV11-1|TRBJ1-2
CASSLLQNYGYTF
TGTGCCAGCAGCTTGTTACAAAACTATGGCTACACCTTC
>NA|NA|TRBV2|TRBJ2-7
CASRPNTGGSYEQYF
TGTGCCAGCAGGCCAAATACCGGAGGATCCTACGAGCAGTACTTC
>NA|TRBD1|TRBV4-2|TRBJ1-1
CASSQEGQMNTEAFF
TGTGCCAGCAGCCAAGAGGGACAGATGAACACTGAAGCTTTCTTT
>NA|NA|TRBV7-2|TRBJ1-2
CASSSNRVAQNYGYTF
TGTGCCAGCAGCTCAAACAGGGTTGCCCAAAACTATGGCTACACCTTC
>NA|TRBD2|TRBV4-3|TRBJ2-3
CASSQDFLGGYTDTQYF
TGCGCCAGCAGCCAAGATTTTTTGGGGGGGTACACAGATACGCAGTATTTT
>NA|TRBD1|TRBV4-3|TRBJ2-7
CASSQRFYRGSYEQYF
TGCGCCAGCAGCCAACGTTTCTACAGGGGTTCGTACGAGCAGTACTTC
>NA|NA|TRBV9|TRBJ2-2
CASSVGRVSTGELFF
TGTGCCAGCAGCGTAGGACGGGTATCCACCGGGGAGCTGTTTTTT
>NA|NA|TRBV7-8|TRBJ1-5
CASSLTRASNQPQHF
TGTGCCAGCAGCTTAACCAGGGCTAGCAATCAGCCCCAGCATTTT
>NA|NA|TRBV6-5|TRBJ2-3
CASRRLGWLDTQYF
TGTGCCAGCAGGCGACTAGGGTGGCTAGATACGCAGTATTTT
>NA|TRBD1|TRBV5-1|TRBJ2-2
CASSNLQGTGELFF
TGCGCCAGCAGCAACTTACAGGGGACCGGGGAGCTGTTTTTT
>NA|TRBD2|TRBV9|TRBJ2-7
CASSPLAGGRGEQYF
TGTGCCAGCAGCCCACTAGCGGGGGGGCGTGGCGAGCAGTACTTC
>NA|TRBD2|TRBV13|TRBJ2-7
CASSLIRTSGAPEQYF
TGTGCCAGCAGCTTAATAAGAACTAGCGGGGCACCCGAGCAGTACTTC
>NA|TRBD2|TRBV3-1/TRBV3-2|TRBJ2-5
CASSPWTSGSETQYF
TGTGCCAGCAGCCCATGGACTAGCGGGTCTGAGACCCAGTACTTC
>NA|TRBD2|TRBV19|TRBJ2-3
CASSIEAGAGRSTDTQYF
TGTGCCAGTAGTATAGAAGCGGGAGCCGGGAGGAGTACAGATACGCAGTATTTT
>NA|TRBD1|TRBV19|TRBJ2-1
CASSISRGQVREQFF
TGTGCCAGTAGTATCTCCCGGGGACAGGTCCGTGAGCAGTTCTTC
>NA|TRBD1|TRBV6-2/TRBV6-3|TRBJ1-1
CASSYVPGQDRTEAFF
TGTGCCAGCAGTTACGTCCCGGGACAGGATAGAACTGAAGCTTTCTTT
>NA|TRBD1|TRBV5-1|TRBJ2-7
CASSLARGQSYEQYF
TGCGCCAGCAGCTTGGCCAGGGGGCAATCCTACGAGCAGTACTTC
>once|TRBD1|TRBV18|TRBJ2-3
CASSSTGLGTDTQYF
TGTGCCAGCTCATCGACAGGGTTGGGCACAGATACGCAGTATTTT
>NA|NA|TRBV5-1|TRBJ1-4
CASSLQGANEKLFF
TGCGCCAGCAGCTTGCAAGGGGCTAATGAAAAACTGTTTTTT
>few|NA|TRBV4-1|TRBJ1-1
CASRGPAEAFF
TGCGCCAGCAGGGGGCCGGCAGAAGCTTTCTTT
>NA|TRBD1|TRBV29-1|TRBJ2-5
CSVLWTGQETQYF
TGCAGCGTTCTCTGGACAGGGCAAGAGACCCAGTACTTC
>NA|NA|TRBV5-5|TRBJ2-7
CASSTSPGGPAYEQYF
TGTGCCAGCAGCACGTCCCCCGGGGGGCCAGCCTACGAGCAGTACTTC
>NA|NA|TRBV3-1/TRBV3-2|TRBJ1-1
CASSPRQPPTNTEAFF
TGTGCCAGCAGCCCTAGACAGCCTCCTACCAACACTGAAGCTTTCTTT